This is a list of T cell receptor beta chains from one sample in a study of Graves' ophthalmopathy and Graves' hyperthyroidism. TCRdb reanalysed the multiplex PCR reads using MiXCR and keeps one entry per CDR3 protein. The sample has fewer than 400,000 distinct CDR3 sequences; roughly 18% are singletons. Sequencing used peripheral blood. Source of these receptors: a young woman with Graves' ophthalmopathy. CDR3s leave out the opening cysteine and the closing phenylalanine or tryptophan. A D gene is named only where the DNA matches it firmly. Clone size is given as how often the clone was seen (once, few, many) or a class if it is expanded.

abundance,j_gene,d_gene,v_gene,CDR3aa
many,TRBJ1-1,-,TRBV12-3/TRBV12-4,AGSFFWGNTEAF
many,TRBJ2-5,-,TRBV30,AWSGLLQEAQY
many,TRBJ2-7,-,TRBV7-2,ASSSGLPSYEQY
many,TRBJ1-2,-,TRBV9,ASSTGGDYGYT
many,TRBJ2-5,-,TRBV29-1,SVQDRQETQY
few,TRBJ1-5,TRBD1,TRBV6-1,ASARQGVRQPQH
once,TRBJ1-1,-,TRBV12-3/TRBV12-4,ASSLALRPTEAF
many,TRBJ2-5,-,TRBV7-9,ASSKQGLQETQY
many,TRBJ1-5,TRBD1,TRBV11-3,ASSLVPAGGGNQPQH
many,TRBJ1-1,TRBD1,TRBV6-5,ASSSGTGSTLGTEAF
few,TRBJ1-1,TRBD1,TRBV11-3,ANSRDSRGEAF
many,TRBJ2-5,TRBD1,TRBV28,ASSWTGGRETQY
many,TRBJ1-1,-,TRBV28,ASSFVGGLNTEAF
many,TRBJ1-5,-,TRBV7-8,ASSPRDGGGSQH
many,TRBJ1-5,-,TRBV7-8,ASSADRSQPQH
few,TRBJ2-7,-,TRBV12-3/TRBV12-4,ASSYRPTYEQY
many,TRBJ1-1,TRBD1,TRBV10-2,ASSDRGRRLWTEAF
many,TRBJ1-3,-,TRBV12-3/TRBV12-4,ASSFMVGESGNTIY
many,TRBJ2-1,-,TRBV20-1,SASPDSAPSYNEQF
many,TRBJ1-5,TRBD1,TRBV20-1,SAARQGAQPQH